Here is one TCR beta chain with its context. It lacks a known antigen. Base qualities are missing; no much larger clone stands one base away. This record comes from a study of blood T cells in healthy people across ages (dated by TCRdb to about 2015). Concerning the study at large: In model experiments, roughly one uniquely barcoded TCR beta cDNA molecule per two T cells was captured by template switching. Donors were grouped into four age groups: young (average approximately 15 years), middle-aged (under 40), aged (roughly 62) and long-lived (just over 80). Donors of different ages were randomly distributed across sequencing lanes to avoid experimental bias. Using deep sequencing normalized with unique cDNA molecular identifiers, the study measured how TCR beta repertoire diversity changes with age. The study analyzed two additional independent replicas of 1 million unique cDNA reads from the same blood draw for two donors, one aged 18 to 29 and one aged 80 or older. What the authors observed across the whole study: Total diversity estimates from one million sequenced T cells were considered lower bounds and underestimates. Since profiling was done on bulk unsorted PBMCs, naive and antigen-experienced compartments could not be conclusively compared. As age increased, observed TCR beta diversity per million T cells dropped in a roughly linear way, and a significant reduction was already evident by age about 40. A strong correlation was found between observed TCR beta diversity and the percentage of naive T cells measured by flow cytometry. Compared with the aged group, more naive CD4+ T cells, fewer expanded clones and increased TCR diversity were shown by the long-lived group, suggesting age selection. Because the CMV infection status of the donors was unknown, age-related changes in expanded clonotypes may potentially have been confounded.

Donors were under 40 systemically healthy Caucasian individuals from Russia aged roughly 6 to 95 years. Approximately 9.7 milliliters of peripheral blood were drawn from each donor into EDTA-treated Vacutainer tubes. PBMCs were isolated by Ficoll-Paque density-gradient centrifugation, with at least 6.5 million obtained per sample. Total RNA, at least 6 micrograms per sample, was extracted from PBMCs with Trizol reagent. For every donor, an aliquot of PBMCs went through flow cytometry to measure the percentages of naive CD45RAhigh/CD27high T cells. The library was prepared using 5' RACE. Sequencing was carried out with an Illumina HiSeq 2500. A second PCR of about 6 to 11 cycles was run with a J-beta primer mix and a sample-barcoded 5' primer. Each TCR beta cDNA molecule received a unique molecular identifier from a template-switch 5' adaptor carrying 12 random nucleotides. At least 2.5 million CDR3-containing paired-end reads were obtained from each sample. The Mint cDNA synthesis kit, primed by a TRBC-specific oligonucleotide, was used to synthesize first-strand cDNA from all RNA. Following uracil-DNA glycosylase treatment, a first 18-cycle PCR with universal primers M1SS and BC2_uni_R was performed on all cDNA. Turning to the authors' computational methods: For normalization, 1 million high-quality reads, each with a distinct molecular identifier, were randomly selected from each sample. Reads with shared molecular identifiers were discarded instead of being binned into consensus sequences. CDR3 identification, clonotype clustering and error correction used MiTCR with a Q25 quality threshold and the strictest error-elimination algorithm. A nonparametric unseen species model using Euler transformation provided a lower-bound estimate of total TCR beta diversity. The public reads were reprocessed in TCRdb via fastp at Q25 and MiXCR, keeping in-frame beta chains. A single entry per CDR3 protein holds the most common genes and DNA from its merged rows. The V and J calls were not made by the authors but by TCRdb's processing. This sample has hundreds of thousands of distinct CDR3 sequences in its table, and 45% to 50% of those were observed once. The ten largest clones capture roughly 31% of the sample.

According to the germline V gene, CDR1 reads SGHTA and CDR2 reads FQGNSA. The CDR3 starts with the cysteine, ends with the phenylalanine, and has 15 residues. The CDR3 DNA has 45 bases and is translated from base 1. The V end gives up 0 bases and the J end 4 bases, leaving 2 bases in the junction not matched to a gene. The V gene is TRBV7-2 and the J gene is TRBJ1-2, and TRBD1 matches 10 of the central bases. This sequence was found in a woman aged 55-69 years in good health. The sequenced material came from blood. In nucleotide form, the sequence is TGTGCCAGCAGCTTAGCGACAGGGGGCCGCTATGGCTACACCTTC. It translates as CASSLATGGRYGYTF. The CDR3, completed at both ends by the reference TRBV7-2 and TRBJ1-2 genes, gives the full variable domain GAGVSQSPSNKVTEKGKDVELRCDPISGHTALYWYRQSLGQGLEFLIYFQGNSAPDKSGLPSDRFSAERTGGSVSTLTIQRTQQEDSAVYLCASSLATGGRYGYTFGSGTRLTVV.